The rows below give T cell receptor beta chains drawn from one sample of a study of T-cell memory formation after mild COVID-19. TCRdb fed the 5' RACE reads into MiXCR, producing one record per CDR3 protein. Here the sample spans some 410,000 distinct CDR3 sequences, around a quarter being singletons. The sample comprised PBMCs or a T cell subset sorted from them (not recorded which). These receptors were obtained from an adult woman who had mild COVID-19 (a few samples of this study predate the infection). Cell type and time point are not known. The CDR3 runs from the conserved cysteine through the conserved F or W. The D gene is left open where the match is weak. Clone size, where shown, is once, few, many, or a class for clones that have expanded.

D,V,size,J,CDR3,DNA
-,TRBV29-1,-,TRBJ2-2,CSAINGELFF,TGCAGCGCCATCAACGGGGAGCTGTTTTTT
-,TRBV20-1,few,TRBJ1-2,CSARRGPYGYTF,TGCAGTGCTAGGCGGGGTCCCTATGGCTACACCTTC
-,TRBV7-9,-,TRBJ2-7,CASSFPGTGYEQYF,TGTGCCAGCAGCTTTCCCGGGACGGGATACGAGCAGTACTTC
TRBD2,TRBV12-3/TRBV12-4,-,TRBJ2-7,CASSTTSGYLEQYF,TGTGCCAGCAGCACGACTAGCGGGTATCTTGAGCAGTACTTC
TRBD1,TRBV4-1,few,TRBJ2-7,CASSQDNWDRVVRGRGVYEQYF,TGCGCCAGCAGCCAAGATAACTGGGACAGGGTAGTTCGGGGGCGTGGGGTCTACGAGCAGTACTTC
-,TRBV4-2,-,TRBJ2-7,CASSQDSPTGSVTYEQYF,TGTGCCAGCAGCCAAGATTCCCCTACAGGGTCCGTTACCTACGAGCAGTACTTC
TRBD2,TRBV12-3/TRBV12-4,few,TRBJ2-7,CASSRTSGRNLYEQYF,TGTGCCAGCAGCCGCACTAGCGGGAGGAACCTCTACGAGCAGTACTTC
-,TRBV3-1,-,TRBJ2-5,CASSHPTSFQETQYF,TGTGCCAGCAGCCACCCCACTAGTTTCCAAGAGACCCAGTACTTC
TRBD2,TRBV5-6,few,TRBJ2-3,CASSYGTSGRTDTQYF,TGTGCCAGCAGCTATGGGACTAGCGGACGAACAGATACGCAGTATTTT
TRBD1,TRBV24-1,-,TRBJ2-2,CATSPLGQINTGELFF,TGTGCCACCAGTCCTTTGGGACAGATTAACACCGGGGAGCTGTTTTTT
TRBD2,TRBV5-1,few,TRBJ2-7,CASSGLLAPGLVFYEQYF,TGCGCCAGCAGCGGATTGTTGGCCCCGGGACTAGTTTTCTACGAGCAGTACTTC
-,TRBV12-3/TRBV12-4,once,TRBJ2-7,CASSPMASYEQYF,TGTGCCAGCAGCCCTATGGCTAGTTACGAGCAGTACTTC
TRBD2,TRBV7-2,few,TRBJ2-3,CASSWTSGRDTQYF,TGTGCCAGCAGCTGGACTAGCGGGAGGGATACGCAGTATTTT
TRBD1,TRBV7-6,few,TRBJ2-3,CASNDRGTDTQYF,TGTGCCAGCAACGACAGGGGGACAGATACGCAGTATTTT
-,TRBV15,-,TRBJ2-4,CATSRDHGVQNIQYF,TGTGCCACCAGCAGAGATCATGGGGTACAAAACATTCAGTACTTC
-,TRBV2,-,TRBJ2-1,CASSVRIRYNEQFF,TGTGCCAGCAGTGTTAGGATTCGGTACAATGAGCAGTTCTTC
TRBD1,TRBV4-2,many,TRBJ2-5,CASSQWYGQGTQETQYF,TGTGCCAGCAGCCAGTGGTACGGACAGGGTACCCAAGAGACCCAGTACTTC
TRBD1,TRBV4-1,few,TRBJ2-1,CASSQHRGKTYNEQFF,TGCGCCAGCAGCCAACACAGGGGGAAGACCTACAATGAGCAGTTCTTC
-,TRBV3-1,-,TRBJ2-7,CASSQARAYEQYF,TGTGCCAGCAGCCAAGCCAGAGCTTACGAGCAGTACTTC